Listed below are T cell receptor beta chains from one sample, sequenced in a study of CD8 T cells in ankylosing spondylitis. TCRdb recomputed calls from the 5' RACE reads with MiXCR, one row per CDR3 protein. The table lists approximately 250,000 distinct CDR3 sequences, approximately 24% of them singletons. Sequencing was carried out using blood, either unsorted or a sorted T cell fraction (not recorded which). The receptors derive from a male donor with ankylosing spondylitis or in good health (not recorded which). Each CDR3 is given with its conserved first and last residue. D genes are given only for firm matches. Clone size, where shown, is once, few, many, or a class for clones that have expanded.

abundance,j_gene,v_gene,d_gene,CDR3aa,CDR3nt
few,TRBJ2-5,TRBV20-1,.,CSPGTGWETQYF,TGCAGTCCCGGAACCGGGTGGGAGACCCAGTACTTC
many,TRBJ2-1,TRBV11-2,TRBD2,CASRRLAGNNEQFF,TGTGCCAGCAGGCGACTAGCGGGGAACAATGAGCAGTTCTTC
.,TRBJ2-3,TRBV15,TRBD2,CATSRERGGTDTQYF,TGTGCCACCAGCAGAGAGCGGGGGGGCACAGATACGCAGTATTTT
many,TRBJ1-2,TRBV11-2,.,CASSLDRYYGYTF,TGTGCCAGCAGCTTAGACCGCTACTATGGCTACACCTTC
few,TRBJ2-7,TRBV20-1,.,CSARGNYEQYF,TGCAGTGCTAGAGGAAACTACGAGCAGTACTTC
.,TRBJ2-3,TRBV5-1,.,CASSLEMAESQYF,TGCGCCAGCAGCTTGGAAATGGCCGAGTCGCAGTATTTT
.,TRBJ2-5,TRBV3-1,TRBD1,CASSPRDRGSETQYF,TGTGCCAGCAGCCCCCGGGACAGGGGTTCGGAGACCCAGTACTTC
.,TRBJ2-5,TRBV6-1,TRBD2,CASRGLLSGGQETQYF,TGTGCCAGCAGGGGTTTACTTAGCGGGGGACAAGAGACCCAGTACTTC
few,TRBJ1-1,TRBV12-3/TRBV12-4,TRBD1,CASSLRDSQAFF,TGTGCCAGCAGTTTGAGGGACAGCCAAGCTTTCTTT
many,TRBJ2-5,TRBV29-1,.,CSVEQGLETQYF,TGCAGCGTTGAGCAGGGTCTGGAGACCCAGTACTTC